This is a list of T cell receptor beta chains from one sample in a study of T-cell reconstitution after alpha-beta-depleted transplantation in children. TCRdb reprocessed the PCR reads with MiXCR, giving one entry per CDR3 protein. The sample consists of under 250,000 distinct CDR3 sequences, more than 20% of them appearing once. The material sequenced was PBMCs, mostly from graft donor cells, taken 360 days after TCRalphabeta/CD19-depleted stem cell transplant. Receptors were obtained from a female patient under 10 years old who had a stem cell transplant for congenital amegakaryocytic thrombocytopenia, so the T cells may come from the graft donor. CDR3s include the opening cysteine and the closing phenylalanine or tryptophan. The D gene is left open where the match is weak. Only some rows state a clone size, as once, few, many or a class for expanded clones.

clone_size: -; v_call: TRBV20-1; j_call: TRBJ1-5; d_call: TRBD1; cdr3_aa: CSAMTGRDQPQHF; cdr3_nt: TGCAGTGCCATGACAGGGCGCGATCAGCCCCAGCATTTT
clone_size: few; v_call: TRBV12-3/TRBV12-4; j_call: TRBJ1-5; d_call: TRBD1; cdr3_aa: CASSLLNRGFSYSNQPQHF; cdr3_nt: TGTGCCAGCAGTTTATTGAACAGGGGGTTCTCTTATAGCAATCAGCCCCAGCATTTT
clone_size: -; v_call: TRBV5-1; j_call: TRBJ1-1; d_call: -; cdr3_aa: CASSLEGSLGTEAFF; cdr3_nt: TGCGCCAGCAGCTTGGAGGGCTCCCTGGGCACTGAAGCTTTCTTT
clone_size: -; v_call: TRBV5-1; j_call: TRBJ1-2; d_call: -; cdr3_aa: CASSLSEVYGYTF; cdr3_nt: TGCGCCAGCAGCTTGTCCGAAGTCTATGGCTACACCTTC
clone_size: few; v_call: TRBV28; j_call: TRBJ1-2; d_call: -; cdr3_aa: CASSLDINYGYTF; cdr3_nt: TGTGCCAGCAGTTTGGACATTAACTATGGCTACACCTTC
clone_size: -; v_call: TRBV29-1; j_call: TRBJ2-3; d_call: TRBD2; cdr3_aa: CSVELERGTDTQCF; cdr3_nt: TGCAGCGTTGAATTGGAGCGGGGTACAGATACGCAGTGTTTT
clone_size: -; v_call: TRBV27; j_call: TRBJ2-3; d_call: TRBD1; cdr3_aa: CASSRTGGRWTDTQYF; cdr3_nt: TGTGCCAGCAGCAGGACAGGGGGCAGGTGGACAGATACGCAGTATTTT
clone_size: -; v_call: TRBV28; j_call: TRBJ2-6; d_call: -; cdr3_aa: CASRKTAGANVLTF; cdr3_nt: TGTGCCAGCAGGAAGACAGCTGGGGCCAACGTCCTGACTTTC
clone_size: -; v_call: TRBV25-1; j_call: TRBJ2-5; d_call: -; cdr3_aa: CATTAPGQETQYF; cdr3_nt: TGTGCCACCACCGCCCCGGGGCAAGAGACCCAGTACTTC
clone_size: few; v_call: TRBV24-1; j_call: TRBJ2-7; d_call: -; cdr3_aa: CATSLTPPYEQYF; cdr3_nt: TGTGCCACCAGCTTGACTCCTCCCTACGAGCAGTACTTC
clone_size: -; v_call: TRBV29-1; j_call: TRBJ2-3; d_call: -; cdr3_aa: CSGPGLHTDTQYF; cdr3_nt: TGCAGCGGGCCGGGACTTCACACAGATACGCAGTATTTT
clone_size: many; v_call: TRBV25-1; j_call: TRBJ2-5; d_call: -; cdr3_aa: CASSSLETQYF; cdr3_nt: TGTGCCAGCAGCAGCCTAGAGACCCAGTACTTC
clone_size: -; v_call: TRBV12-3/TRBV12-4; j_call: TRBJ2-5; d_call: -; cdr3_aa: CASRMTGQETQYF; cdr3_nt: TGTGCCAGCAGGATGACAGGACAAGAGACCCAGTACTTC
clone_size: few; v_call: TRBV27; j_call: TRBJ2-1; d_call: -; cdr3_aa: CASSLSFEFGVAYNEQFF; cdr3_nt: TGTGCCAGCAGTTTATCATTTGAATTTGGGGTGGCGTACAATGAGCAGTTCTTC
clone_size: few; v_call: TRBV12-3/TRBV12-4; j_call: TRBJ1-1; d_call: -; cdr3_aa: CASSLRSMRNTEAFF; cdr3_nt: TGTGCCAGCAGTTTGCGCTCCATGCGGAACACTGAAGCTTTCTTT
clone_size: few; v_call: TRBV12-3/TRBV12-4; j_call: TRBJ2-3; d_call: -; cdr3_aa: CASSWPDTDTQYF; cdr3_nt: TGTGCCAGCAGTTGGCCAGACACAGATACGCAGTATTTT
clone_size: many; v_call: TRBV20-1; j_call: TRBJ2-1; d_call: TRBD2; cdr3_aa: CSASGTINEQFF; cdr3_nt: TGCAGTGCTAGCGGGACTATCAATGAGCAGTTCTTC
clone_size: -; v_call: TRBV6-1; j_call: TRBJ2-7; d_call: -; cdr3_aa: CASSNRNGAFEQYF; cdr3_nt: TGTGCCAGCAGCAACCGAAATGGGGCATTCGAGCAGTACTTC
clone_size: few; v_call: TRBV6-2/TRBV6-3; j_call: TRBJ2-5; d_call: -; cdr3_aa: CASSYQPPGGGRLETQYF; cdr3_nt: TGTGCCAGCAGTTACCAGCCCCCCGGGGGCGGTCGTCTAGAGACCCAGTACTTC
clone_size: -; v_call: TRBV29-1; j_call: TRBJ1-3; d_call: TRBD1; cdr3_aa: CSVTWTGGNTIYF; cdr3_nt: TGCAGCGTGACGTGGACAGGGGGAAACACCATATATTTT
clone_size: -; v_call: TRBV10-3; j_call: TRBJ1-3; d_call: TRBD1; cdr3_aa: CAISGSGQGDSIYF; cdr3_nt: TGTGCCATCAGTGGGTCCGGACAGGGGGATTCCATATATTTT
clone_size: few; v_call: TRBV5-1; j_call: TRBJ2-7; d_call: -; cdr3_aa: CASSLSSWGLGYEQYF; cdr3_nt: TGCGCCAGCAGCCTGTCGTCTTGGGGGCTGGGGTACGAGCAGTACTTC